This T cell receptor beta chain was sequenced for a study of T cells of healthy individuals. One entry per CDR3 protein, called by TCRdb with MiXCR from the 5' RACE reads. Of 60,000 to 75,000 distinct CDR3 sequences listed, about a sixth are singletons. The sample holds many counts of this clonotype. CDR3 length: 15 amino acids. From germline, CDR1 is KGHSH and CDR2 LQKENI. V shed 1 base, J shed 5 bases, and the junction held 6 bases outside the gene matches. V and J are TRBV18 and TRBJ2-3; 7 nucleotides agree with TRBD2. The TCR comes from a human donor in good health. CDR3 sequence: CASSPRGRGEDTQYF. The CDR3 region has the DNA TGTGCCAGCTCACCACGCGGGAGAGGAGAAGATACGCAGTATTTT.